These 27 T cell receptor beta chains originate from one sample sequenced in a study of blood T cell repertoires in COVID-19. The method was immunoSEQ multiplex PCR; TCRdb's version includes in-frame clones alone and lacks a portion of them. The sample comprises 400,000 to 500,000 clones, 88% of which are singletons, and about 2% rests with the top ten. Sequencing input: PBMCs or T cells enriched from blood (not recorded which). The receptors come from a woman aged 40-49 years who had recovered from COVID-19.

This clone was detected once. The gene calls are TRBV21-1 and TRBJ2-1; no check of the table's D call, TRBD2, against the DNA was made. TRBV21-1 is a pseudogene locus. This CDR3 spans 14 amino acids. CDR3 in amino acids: CASSKAGLIGEQFF. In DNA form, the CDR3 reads TGTGCCAGCAGCAAAGCAGGATTGATCGGGGAGCAGTTCTTC.

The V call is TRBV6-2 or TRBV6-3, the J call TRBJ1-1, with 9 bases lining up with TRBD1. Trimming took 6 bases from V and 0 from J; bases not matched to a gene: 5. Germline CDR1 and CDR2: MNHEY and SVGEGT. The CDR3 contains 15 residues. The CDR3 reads CASRPDRGLNTEAFF. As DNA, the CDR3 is TGTGCCAGCAGGCCTGACAGGGGGTTGAACACTGAAGCTTTCTTT.

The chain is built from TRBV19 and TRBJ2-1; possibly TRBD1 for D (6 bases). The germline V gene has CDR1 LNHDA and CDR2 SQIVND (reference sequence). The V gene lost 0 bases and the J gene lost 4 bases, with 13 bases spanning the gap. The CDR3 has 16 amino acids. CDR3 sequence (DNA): TGTGCCAGTAGTATAGACGCAGGGGTACCGTACAATGAGCAGTTCTTC. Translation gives CASSIDAGVPYNEQFF.

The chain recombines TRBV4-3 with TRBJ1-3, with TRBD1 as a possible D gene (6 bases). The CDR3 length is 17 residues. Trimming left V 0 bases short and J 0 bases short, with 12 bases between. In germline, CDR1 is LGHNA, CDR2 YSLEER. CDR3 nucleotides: TGCGCCAGCAGCCAAGAAATGGACAGTATCTCTGGAAACACCATATATTTT. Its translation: CASSQEMDSISGNTIYF.

The DNA of the CDR3 is TGTGCCAGCAGTTTAATTGGGACAGCTTCTGGAAACACCATATATTTT. Its protein is CASSLIGTASGNTIYF. The chain has TRBV6-2 or TRBV6-3 and TRBJ1-3; 7 positions match TRBD1. The CDR3 runs to 16 residues. The V gene's germline CDR1 is MNHEY and CDR2 SVGEGT. J gave up 1 base and V 4 bases, and 7 bases lay outside the gene matches.

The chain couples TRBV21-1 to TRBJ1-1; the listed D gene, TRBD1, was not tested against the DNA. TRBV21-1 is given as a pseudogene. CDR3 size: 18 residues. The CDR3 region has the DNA TGTGCCAGCAGGGTTAAGGGTGACAGAGAGAGATTGAACACTGAAGCTTTCTTT. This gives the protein CASRVKGDRERLNTEAFF.

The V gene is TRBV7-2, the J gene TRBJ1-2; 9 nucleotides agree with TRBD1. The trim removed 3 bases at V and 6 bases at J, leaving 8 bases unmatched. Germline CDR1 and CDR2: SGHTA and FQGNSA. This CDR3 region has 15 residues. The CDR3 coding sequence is TGTGCCAGCAGCTTCCCGCCGGGACAGGGACATGGCTACACCTTC. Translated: CASSFPPGQGHGYTF.

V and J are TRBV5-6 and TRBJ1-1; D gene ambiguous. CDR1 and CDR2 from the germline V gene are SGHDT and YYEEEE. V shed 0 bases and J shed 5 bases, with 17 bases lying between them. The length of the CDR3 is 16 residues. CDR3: CASSLVSGGRFTEAFF. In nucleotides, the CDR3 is TGTGCCAGCAGCTTGGTATCTGGAGGTCGATTTACTGAAGCTTTCTTT.

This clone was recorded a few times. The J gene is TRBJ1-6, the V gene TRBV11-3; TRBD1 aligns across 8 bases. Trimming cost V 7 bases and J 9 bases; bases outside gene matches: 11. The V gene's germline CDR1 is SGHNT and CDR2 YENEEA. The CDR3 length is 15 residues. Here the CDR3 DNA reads TGTGCCAGCACTCCAGCGGGGCAGGGGGCTTCACCCCTCCACTTT. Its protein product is CASTPAGQGASPLHF.

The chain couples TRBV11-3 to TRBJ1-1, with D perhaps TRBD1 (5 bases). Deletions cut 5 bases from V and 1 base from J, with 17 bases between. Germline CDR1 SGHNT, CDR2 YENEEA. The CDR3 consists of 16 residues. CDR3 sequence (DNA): TGTGCCAGCAGCCTTTCGGGGGTCGGTTGGAACACTGAAGCTTTCTTT. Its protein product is CASSLSGVGWNTEAFF.

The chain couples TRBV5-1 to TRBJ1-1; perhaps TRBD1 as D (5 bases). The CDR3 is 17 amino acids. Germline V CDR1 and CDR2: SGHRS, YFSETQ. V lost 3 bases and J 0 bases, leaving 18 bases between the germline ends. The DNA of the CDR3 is TGCGCCAGCAGCTCCCGGACGACAGCATCCATGAACACTGAAGCTTTCTTT. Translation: CASSSRTTASMNTEAFF.

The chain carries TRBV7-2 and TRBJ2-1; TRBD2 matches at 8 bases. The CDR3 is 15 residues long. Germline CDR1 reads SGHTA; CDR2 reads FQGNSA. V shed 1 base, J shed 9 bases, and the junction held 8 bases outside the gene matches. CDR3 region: CASSLVVSGGFEQFF. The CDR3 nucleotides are TGTGCCAGCAGCTTAGTGGTCTCGGGGGGGTTTGAGCAGTTCTTC. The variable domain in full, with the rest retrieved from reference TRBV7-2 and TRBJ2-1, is GAGVSQSPSNKVTEKGKDVELRCDPISGHTALYWYRQSLGQGLEFLIYFQGNSAPDKSGLPSDRFSAERTGGSVSTLTIQRTQQEDSAVYLCASSLVVSGGFEQFFGPGTRLTVL.

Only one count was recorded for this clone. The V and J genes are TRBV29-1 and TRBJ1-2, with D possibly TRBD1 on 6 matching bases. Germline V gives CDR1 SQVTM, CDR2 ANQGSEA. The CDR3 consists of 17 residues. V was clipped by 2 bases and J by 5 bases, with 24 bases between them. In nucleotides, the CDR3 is TGCAGCGTTGAATTCCGGCGAGGCCAGGGGTATCAATATGGCTACACCTTC. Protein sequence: CSVEFRRGQGYQYGYTF.

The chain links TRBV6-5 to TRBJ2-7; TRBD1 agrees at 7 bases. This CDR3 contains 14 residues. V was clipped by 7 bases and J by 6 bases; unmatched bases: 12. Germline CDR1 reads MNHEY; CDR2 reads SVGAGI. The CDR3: CASILLGAGGEQYF. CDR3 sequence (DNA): TGTGCCAGCATCCTCCTCGGGGCAGGGGGCGAGCAGTACTTC.

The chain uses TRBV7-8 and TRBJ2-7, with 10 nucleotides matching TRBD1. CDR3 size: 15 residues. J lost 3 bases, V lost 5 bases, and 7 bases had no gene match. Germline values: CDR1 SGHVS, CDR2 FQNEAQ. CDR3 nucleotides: TGTGCCAGCAGCAAACGGACAGGGGGAGACTACGAGCAGTACTTC. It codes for CASSKRTGGDYEQYF. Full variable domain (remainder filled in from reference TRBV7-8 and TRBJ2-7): GAGVSQSPRYKVAKRGQDVALRCDPISGHVSLFWYQQALGQGPEFLTYFQNEAQLDKSGLPSDRFFAERPEGSVSTLKIQRTQQEDSAVYLCASSKRTGGDYEQYFGPGTRLTVT.

CDR3 sequence: CSAAQWGQGAYEQYF. The CDR3 DNA follows: TGCAGCGCTGCCCAATGGGGACAGGGGGCCTACGAGCAGTACTTC. The chain has TRBV29-1 and TRBJ2-7, with 11 bases lining up with TRBD1. CDR1 and CDR2 from the germline V gene are SQVTM and ANQGSEA. The CDR3 totals 15 residues. Germline trimming cut 7 bases from V and 2 bases from J; bases unmatched to any gene: 10.

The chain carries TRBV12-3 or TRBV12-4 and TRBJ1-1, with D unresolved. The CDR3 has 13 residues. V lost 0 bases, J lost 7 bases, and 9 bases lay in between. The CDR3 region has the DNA TGTGCCAGCAGTTTAGCCTCTTGGAGTGAAGCTTTCTTT. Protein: CASSLASWSEAFF.

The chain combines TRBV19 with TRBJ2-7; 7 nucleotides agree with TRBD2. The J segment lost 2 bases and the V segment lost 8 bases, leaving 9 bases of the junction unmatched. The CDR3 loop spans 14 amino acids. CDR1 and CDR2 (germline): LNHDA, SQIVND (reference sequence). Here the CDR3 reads CASRAGTNTYEQYF. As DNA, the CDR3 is TGTGCCAGTCGTGCCGGGACTAACACCTACGAGCAGTACTTC.

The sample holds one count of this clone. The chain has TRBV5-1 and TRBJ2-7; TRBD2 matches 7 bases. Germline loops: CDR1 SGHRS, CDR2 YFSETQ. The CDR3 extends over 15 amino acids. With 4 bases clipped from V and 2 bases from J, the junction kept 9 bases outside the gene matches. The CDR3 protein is CASSPDLAAAYEQYF. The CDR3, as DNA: TGCGCCAGCAGCCCGGACCTAGCGGCTGCCTACGAGCAGTACTTC. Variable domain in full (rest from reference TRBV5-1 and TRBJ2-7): KAGVTQTPRYLIKTRGQQVTLSCSPISGHRSVSWYQQTPGQGLQFLFEYFSETQRNKGNFPGRFSGRQFSNSRSEMNVSTLELGDSALYLCASSPDLAAAYEQYFGPGTRLTVT.

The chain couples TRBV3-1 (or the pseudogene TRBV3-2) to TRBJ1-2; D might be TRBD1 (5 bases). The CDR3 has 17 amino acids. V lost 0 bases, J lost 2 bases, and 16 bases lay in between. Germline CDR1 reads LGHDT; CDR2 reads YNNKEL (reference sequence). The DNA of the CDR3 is TGTGCCAGCAGCCAAGACGTGATATTGGGGGGAAACTATGGCTACACCTTC. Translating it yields CASSQDVILGGNYGYTF.

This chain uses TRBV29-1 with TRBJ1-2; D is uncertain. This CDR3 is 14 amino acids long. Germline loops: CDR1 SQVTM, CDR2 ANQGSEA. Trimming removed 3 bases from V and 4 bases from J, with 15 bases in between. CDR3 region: CSVDLFQLSYGYTF. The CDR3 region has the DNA TGCAGCGTTGACCTGTTTCAACTAAGCTATGGCTACACCTTC.

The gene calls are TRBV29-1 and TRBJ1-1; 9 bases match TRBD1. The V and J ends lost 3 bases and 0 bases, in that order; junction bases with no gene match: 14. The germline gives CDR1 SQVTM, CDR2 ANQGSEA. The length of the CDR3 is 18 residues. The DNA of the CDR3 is TGCAGCGTTGAGGGGCGGAGACAGGGGGAAATCATGAACACTGAAGCTTTCTTT. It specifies CSVEGRRQGEIMNTEAFF.

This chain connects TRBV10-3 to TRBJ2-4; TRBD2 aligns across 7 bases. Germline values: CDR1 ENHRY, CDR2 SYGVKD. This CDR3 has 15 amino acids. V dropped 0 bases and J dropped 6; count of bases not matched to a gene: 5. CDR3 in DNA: TGTGCCATCAGTGAGTCGGTAATAGCGGGAAACATTCAGTACTTC. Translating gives CAISESVIAGNIQYF.

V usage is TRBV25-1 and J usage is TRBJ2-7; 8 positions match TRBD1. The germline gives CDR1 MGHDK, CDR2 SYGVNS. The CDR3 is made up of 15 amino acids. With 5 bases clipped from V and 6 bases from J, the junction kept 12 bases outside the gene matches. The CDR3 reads CASSLAGQGYFEQYF. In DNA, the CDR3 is TGTGCCAGCAGTTTGGCTGGACAGGGCTACTTCGAGCAGTACTTC.

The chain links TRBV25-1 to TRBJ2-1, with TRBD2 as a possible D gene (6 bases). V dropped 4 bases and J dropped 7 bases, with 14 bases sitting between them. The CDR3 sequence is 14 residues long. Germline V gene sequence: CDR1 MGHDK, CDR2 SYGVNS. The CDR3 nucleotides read TGTGCCAGCAGTGTCGCCTTAGCGGCTAATGAGCAGTTCTTC. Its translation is CASSVALAANEQFF.

This CDR3 reads CATTRTGVNTEAFF. As DNA, the CDR3 is TGTGCCACCACTCGAACAGGGGTGAACACTGAAGCTTTCTTT. This sequence joins TRBV15 and TRBJ1-1; 7 nucleotides line up with TRBD1. With V trimmed by 7 bases and J by 0 bases, 5 bases remained unmatched. This CDR3 has 14 residues. From germline, CDR1 is LNHNV and CDR2 YYDKDF (reference sequence).

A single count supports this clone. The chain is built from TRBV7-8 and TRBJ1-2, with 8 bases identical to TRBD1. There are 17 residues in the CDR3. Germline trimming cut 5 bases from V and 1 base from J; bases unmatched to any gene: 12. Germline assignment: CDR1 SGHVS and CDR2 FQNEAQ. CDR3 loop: CASSVFPRTGSNYGYTF. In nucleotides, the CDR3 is TGTGCCAGCAGCGTTTTCCCTCGGACAGGGAGTAACTATGGCTACACCTTC.